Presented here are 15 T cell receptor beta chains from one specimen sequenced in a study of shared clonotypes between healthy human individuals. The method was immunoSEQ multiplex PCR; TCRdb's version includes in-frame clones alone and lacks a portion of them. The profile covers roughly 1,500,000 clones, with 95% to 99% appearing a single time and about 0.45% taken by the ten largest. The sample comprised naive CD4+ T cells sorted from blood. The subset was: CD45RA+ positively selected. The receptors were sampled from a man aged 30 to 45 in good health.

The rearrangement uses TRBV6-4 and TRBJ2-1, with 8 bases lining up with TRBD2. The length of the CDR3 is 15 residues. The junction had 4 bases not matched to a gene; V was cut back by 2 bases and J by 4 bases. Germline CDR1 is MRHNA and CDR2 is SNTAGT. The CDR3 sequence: CASSDRAGAYNEQFF. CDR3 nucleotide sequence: TGTGCCAGCAGTGACAGAGCGGGAGCGTACAATGAGCAGTTCTTC.

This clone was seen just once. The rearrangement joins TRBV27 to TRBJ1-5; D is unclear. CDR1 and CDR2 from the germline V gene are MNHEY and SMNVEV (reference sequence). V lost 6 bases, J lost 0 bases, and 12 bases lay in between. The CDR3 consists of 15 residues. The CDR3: CASRGSVNSNQPQHF. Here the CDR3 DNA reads TGTGCCAGCAGGGGCTCAGTGAATAGCAATCAGCCCCAGCATTTT.

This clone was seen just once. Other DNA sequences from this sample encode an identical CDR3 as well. The CDR3 protein is CASSFLNTEAFF. The CDR3 DNA reads as TGTGCCAGCAGTTTTTTGAACACTGAAGCTTTCTTT. The J gene is TRBJ1-1, the V gene TRBV28, with D unresolved. There are 12 residues in the CDR3. Deletions cut 3 bases from V and 0 bases from J, with 2 bases between. CDR1 and CDR2 from the germline V gene are MDHEN and SYDVKM.

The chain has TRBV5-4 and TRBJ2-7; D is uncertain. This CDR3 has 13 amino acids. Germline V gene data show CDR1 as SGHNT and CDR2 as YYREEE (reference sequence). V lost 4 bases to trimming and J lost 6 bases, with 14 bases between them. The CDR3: CASSVAYGGEQYF. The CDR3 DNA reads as TGTGCCAGCAGCGTAGCTTACGGTGGCGAGCAGTACTTC.

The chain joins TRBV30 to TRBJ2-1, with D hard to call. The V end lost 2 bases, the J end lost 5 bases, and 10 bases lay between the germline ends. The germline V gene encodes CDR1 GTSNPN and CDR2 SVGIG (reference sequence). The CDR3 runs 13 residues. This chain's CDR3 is CAWSFYKDNEQFF. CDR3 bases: TGTGCCTGGAGTTTTTACAAAGACAATGAGCAGTTCTTC.

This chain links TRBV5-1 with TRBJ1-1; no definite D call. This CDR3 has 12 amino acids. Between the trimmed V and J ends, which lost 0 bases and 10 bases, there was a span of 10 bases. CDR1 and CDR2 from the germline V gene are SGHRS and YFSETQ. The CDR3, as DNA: TGCGCCAGCAGCTTGGAGTCGGAGGGAGCTTTCTTT. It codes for CASSLESEGAFF.

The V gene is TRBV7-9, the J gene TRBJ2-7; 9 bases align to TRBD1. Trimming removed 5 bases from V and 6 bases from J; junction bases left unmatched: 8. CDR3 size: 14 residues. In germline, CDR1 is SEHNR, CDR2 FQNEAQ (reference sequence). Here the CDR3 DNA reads TGTGCCAGCAGCGCCGCTACAGGGGGCGGCGAGCAGTACTTC. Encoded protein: CASSAATGGGEQYF.

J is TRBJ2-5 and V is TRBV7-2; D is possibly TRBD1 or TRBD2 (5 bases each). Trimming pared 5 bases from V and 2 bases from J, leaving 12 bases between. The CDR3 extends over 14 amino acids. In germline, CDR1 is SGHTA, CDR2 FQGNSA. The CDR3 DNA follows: TGTGCCAGCAGCCAAAGGGACGGTCAAGAGACCCAGTACTTC. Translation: CASSQRDGQETQYF.

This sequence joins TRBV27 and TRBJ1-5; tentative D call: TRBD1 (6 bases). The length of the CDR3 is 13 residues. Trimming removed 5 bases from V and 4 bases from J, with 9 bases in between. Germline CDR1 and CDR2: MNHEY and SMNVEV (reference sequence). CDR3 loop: CASSRDKNQPQHF. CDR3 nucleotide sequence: TGTGCCAGCAGTAGGGACAAGAATCAGCCCCAGCATTTT.

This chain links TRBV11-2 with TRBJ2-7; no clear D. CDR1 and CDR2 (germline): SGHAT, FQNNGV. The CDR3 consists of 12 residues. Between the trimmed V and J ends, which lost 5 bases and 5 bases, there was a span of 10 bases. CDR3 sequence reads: CASSRRSNEQYF. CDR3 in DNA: TGTGCCAGCAGCCGCAGGTCTAACGAGCAGTACTTC.

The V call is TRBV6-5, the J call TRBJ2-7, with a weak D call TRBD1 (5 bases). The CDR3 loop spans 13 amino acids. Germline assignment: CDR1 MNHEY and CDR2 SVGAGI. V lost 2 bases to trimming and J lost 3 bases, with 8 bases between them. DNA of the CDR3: TGTGCCAGCAGTTACGACAGATACTACGAGCAGTACTTC. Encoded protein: CASSYDRYYEQYF.

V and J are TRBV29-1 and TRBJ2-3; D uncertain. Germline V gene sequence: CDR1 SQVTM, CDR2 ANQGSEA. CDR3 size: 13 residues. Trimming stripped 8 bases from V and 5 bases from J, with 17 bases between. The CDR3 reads CSTCVAMGDTQYF. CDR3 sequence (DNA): TGCAGCACTTGCGTGGCGATGGGAGATACGCAGTATTTT.

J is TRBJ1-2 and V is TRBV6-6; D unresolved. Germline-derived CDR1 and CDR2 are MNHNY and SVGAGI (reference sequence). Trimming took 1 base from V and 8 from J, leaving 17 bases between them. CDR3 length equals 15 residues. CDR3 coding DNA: TGTGCCAGCAGTTACTACTCTATGGGGTCGGAAGGCTACACCTTC. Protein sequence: CASSYYSMGSEGYTF.

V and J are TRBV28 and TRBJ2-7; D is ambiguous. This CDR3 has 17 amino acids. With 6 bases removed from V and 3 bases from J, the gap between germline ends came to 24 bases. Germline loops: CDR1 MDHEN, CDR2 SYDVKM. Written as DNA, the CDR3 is TGTGCCAGCAGCCTTTTGCGGAGAGCCTCCTTAAACTACGAGCAGTACTTC. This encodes CASSLLRRASLNYEQYF.

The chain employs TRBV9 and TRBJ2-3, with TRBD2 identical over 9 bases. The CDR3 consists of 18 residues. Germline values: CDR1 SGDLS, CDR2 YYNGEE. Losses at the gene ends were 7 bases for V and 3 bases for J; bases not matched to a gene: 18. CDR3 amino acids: CASGEREDLRRSTDTQYF. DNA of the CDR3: TGTGCCAGCGGGGAGCGGGAGGACCTCAGAAGATCGACAGATACGCAGTATTTT.